The clone carrying this T cell receptor (beta chain) has ten or more counts. The antigen remains unidentified. TCRdb fed the RT-PCR reads into MiXCR, producing one record per CDR3 protein. The profile shows about 700,000 distinct CDR3 sequences, approximately 14% of them singletons. The germline V and J ends were trimmed by 3 bases and 0 bases, with 8 bases remaining between them. The CDR3 spans 13 residues. Germline lookup yields CDR1 SQVTM and CDR2 ANQGSEA. This record comes from a study of response to subunit inactivated influenza vaccine. Overall study results and limits: Few additional T cells are recruited per seasonal influenza vaccination, authors suggested.

The specimen was PBMCs from blood, collected 11 to 12 days after vaccination. This chain uses TRBV29-1 with TRBJ1-1; possibly TRBD1 for D (5 bases). The TCR comes from a man in his forties or fifties who received an inactivated influenza vaccine. As DNA, the CDR3 is TGCAGCGTTGAGTCAGGGTTGAACACTGAAGCTTTCTTT. This translates into CSVESGLNTEAFF. The variable domain in full, completed from reference TRBV29-1 and TRBJ1-1, reads SAVISQKPSRDICQRGTSLTIQCQVDSQVTMMFWYRQQPGQSLTLIATANQGSEATYESGFVIDKFPISRPNLTFSTLTVSNMSPEDSSIYLCSVESGLNTEAFFGQGTRLTVV.